These 24 T cell receptor beta chains were all obtained from the same sample, sequenced in a study of identical twins (dated by TCRdb to 2016 to 2017). Library preparation used 5' RACE. The sequencing machine was an Illumina HiSeq 2000. TCRdb cleaned the public reads at Q25 with fastp, built clones with MiXCR and kept in-frame beta chains. When rows share a CDR3 protein, they turn into one entry using the most common DNA and genes. The sample table holds 15,000 to 20,000 distinct CDR3 sequences, of which just under 70% were seen once. The ten largest clones add up to under 7% of the sample. Input material: memory (CD45RO+) T cells sorted from blood. The cell subset or site label for this specimen denotes: CD45RO+ enriched T cells. These receptor sequences come from a woman aged 18-29 years in good health. This table probably holds off-target reads from a library built for another chain.

V usage is TRBV27 and J usage is TRBJ1-5; D is undetermined. Germline CDR1 reads MNHEY; CDR2 reads SMNVEV (reference sequence). This CDR3 is 12 amino acids long. Trimming pared 7 bases from V and 4 bases from J, leaving 8 bases between. CDR3 DNA sequence: TGTGCCAGCAAGGAGGGAAATCAGCCCCAGCATTTT. It translates to CASKEGNQPQHF.

V usage is TRBV4-1 and J usage is TRBJ2-5; TRBD2 agrees at 11 bases. The V gene end was trimmed by 5 bases and the J gene end by 3 bases; junction bases not matched to a gene: 2. Germline CDR1 and CDR2: MGHRA and YSYEKL. CDR3 length: 14 residues. The CDR3, as DNA: TGCGCCAGCAGCTTTAGCGGGAGGGAAGAGACCCAGTACTTC. Residues: CASSFSGREETQYF.

This chain uses TRBV4-3 with TRBJ2-3; D is undetermined. CDR3 length: 14 residues. Trimming pared 2 bases from V and 5 bases from J, leaving 11 bases between. CDR1 and CDR2 from the germline V gene are LGHNA and YSLEER. The DNA for the CDR3 is TGCGCCAGCAGCCAACAGTCCCTTCGAGATACGCAGTATTTT. As protein: CASSQQSLRDTQYF.

The rearrangement uses TRBV6-2 or TRBV6-3 and TRBJ2-1, with D possibly TRBD2 on 5 matching bases. V gave up 6 bases and J gave up 8 bases, with 14 bases separating them. CDR3 size: 13 residues. CDR1 and CDR2 from the germline V gene are MNHEY and SVGEGT. The CDR3 nucleotides are TGTGCCAGCAGACGGACTGGAATGGATGAGCAGTTCTTC. Amino acids: CASRRTGMDEQFF.

J is TRBJ2-1 and V is TRBV6-2 or TRBV6-3, with 7 bases that match TRBD2. The CDR3 sequence is 15 residues long. From germline, CDR1 is MNHEY and CDR2 SVGEGT. V lost 2 bases to trimming and J lost 9 bases; unmatched junction nucleotides: 10. The CDR3 loop reads CASSYELARGSEQFF. CDR3 sequence (DNA): TGTGCCAGCAGTTACGAACTAGCGAGGGGCAGTGAGCAGTTCTTC.

The rearrangement joins TRBV29-1 to TRBJ2-7, with a tentative D call TRBD2 (6 bases). The germline V gene encodes CDR1 SQVTM and CDR2 ANQGSEA. Trimming shortened V by 1 base and J by 4 bases, and 17 bases separated the two germline ends. The CDR3 is made up of 15 amino acids. CDR3 loop: CSVEARRAGMYEQYF. The DNA for the CDR3 is TGCAGCGTTGAAGCCCGGAGGGCGGGGATGTACGAGCAGTACTTC.

The chain recombines TRBV20-1 with TRBJ2-7, with no clear D. CDR1 DFQATT and CDR2 SNEGSKA come from the germline V gene (reference sequence). The V and J ends lost 6 bases and 1 base respectively, with 7 bases between them. CDR3 length equals 11 residues. In nucleotides, the CDR3 is TGCAGTGCCACTGGTTCCTACGAGCAGTACTTC. Its translation is CSATGSYEQYF.

For the CDR3, the DNA is TGTGCCAGCAGTTTTCGGGACAGGTCCCTTTACGAGCAGTACTTC. Translated, it gives CASSFRDRSLYEQYF. V and J are TRBV12-3 or TRBV12-4 and TRBJ2-7; 8 bases match TRBD1. This CDR3 has 15 amino acids. Trimming at V came to 3 bases and at J to 4 bases, leaving 8 bases not matched to a gene.

The chain's CDR3 is CASSWTGEETQYF. The CDR3 DNA reads as TGTGCCAGCAGCTGGACAGGTGAAGAGACCCAGTACTTC. V usage is TRBV7-6 and J usage is TRBJ2-5, with 7 bases identical to TRBD1. Germline V gene data show CDR1 as SGHVS and CDR2 as FNYEAQ. The CDR3 runs 13 residues. Germline trimming cut 4 bases from V and 3 bases from J; bases unmatched to any gene: 2.

J is TRBJ1-1 and V is TRBV30; D is uncertain. Trimming cost V 8 bases and J 8 bases, with 15 bases left between them. The CDR3 spans 11 residues. Germline-derived CDR1 and CDR2 are GTSNPN and SVGIG (reference sequence). DNA of the CDR3: TGTGCCGGAGCCATTTGGGTGGAAGCTTTCTTT. Protein: CAGAIWVEAFF.

The gene calls are TRBV29-1 and TRBJ2-1; no clear D. Between the trimmed V and J ends, which lost 8 bases and 1 base, there was a span of 12 bases. The V gene's germline CDR1 is SQVTM and CDR2 ANQGSEA. This CDR3 is 13 amino acids long. The chain's CDR3 is CSTVDRSYNEQFF. Written as DNA, the CDR3 is TGCAGCACCGTTGATAGGTCCTACAATGAGCAGTTCTTC.

This clonotype was detected a few times. CDR3 nucleotides: TGTGCCAGCACCCATCCTTCCTTCCCCGATGAGCAGTTCTTC. The encoded protein is CASTHPSFPDEQFF. The chain recombines TRBV5-5 with TRBJ2-1; D is ambiguous. CDR1 is SGHKS, CDR2 YYEKEE, per germline (reference sequence). Trimming shortened V by 6 bases and J by 8 bases, and 18 bases separated the two germline ends. The CDR3 has 14 residues.

The rearrangement uses TRBV12-3 or TRBV12-4 and TRBJ2-5; the D call may be TRBD1 or TRBD2 (5 bases each). V was trimmed by 1 base and J by 1 base, leaving 10 bases between them. The CDR3 sequence is 15 residues long. The CDR3 DNA reads TGTGCCAGCAGTTTAGGTGGGGGAATCCAAGAGACCCAGTACTTC. Translated: CASSLGGGIQETQYF.

This clonotype was seen a single time. This chain joins TRBV29-1 and TRBJ2-7, with D perhaps TRBD1 or TRBD2 (5 bases each). V lost 4 bases to trimming and J lost 0 bases, with 7 bases between them. CDR1 is SQVTM and CDR2 is ANQGSEA in the germline V gene. This CDR3 comprises 12 residues. This CDR3 reads CSVAGPSYEQYF. The CDR3 DNA follows: TGCAGCGTTGCGGGACCCTCCTACGAGCAGTACTTC.

This chain connects TRBV11-2 to TRBJ1-1; D is uncertain. The CDR3 consists of 15 residues. Germline V gives CDR1 SGHAT, CDR2 FQNNGV. Trimming shortened V by 5 bases and J by 1 base, and 14 bases separated the two germline ends. The CDR3 DNA follows: TGTGCCAGCAGCGCTAAAGGACTGTCGAACACTGAAGCTTTCTTT. Translating gives CASSAKGLSNTEAFF.

The chain employs TRBV30 and TRBJ2-7, with D unresolved. Germline V gene data show CDR1 as GTSNPN and CDR2 as SVGIG (reference sequence). CDR3 length: 12 residues. V was cut by 7 bases and J by 3 bases, with 13 bases left in between. In DNA, the CDR3 is TGTGCCTTTCAGACGACACTCTACGAGCAGTACTTC. It encodes CAFQTTLYEQYF.

The chain uses TRBV5-4 and TRBJ2-1; 7 bases are a match to TRBD2. Germline lookup yields CDR1 SGHNT and CDR2 YYREEE (reference sequence). The CDR3 totals 17 residues. The V and J ends lost 4 bases and 3 bases, in that order; junction bases with no gene match: 13. The CDR3 sequence is CASSTSRARELYNEQFF. The CDR3 bases are TGTGCCAGCAGCACCTCCCGGGCGCGGGAGCTCTACAATGAGCAGTTCTTC. Together with reference TRBV5-4 and TRBJ2-1, the CDR3 gives the full variable domain: ETGVTQSPTHLIKTRGQQVTLRCSSQSGHNTVSWYQQALGQGPQFIFQYYREEENGRGNFPPRFSGLQFPNYSSELNVNALELDDSALYLCASSTSRARELYNEQFFGPGTRLTVL.

The J gene is TRBJ2-1, the V gene TRBV6-1; 7 bases map to TRBD2. The V gene end was trimmed by 7 bases and the J gene end by 3 bases; junction bases not matched to a gene: 9. The CDR3 is 15 residues long. Germline CDR1 reads MNHNS; CDR2 reads SASEGT. CDR3 sequence reads: CASTKLAAHYNEQFF. CDR3 in DNA: TGTGCCAGCACCAAGCTAGCGGCTCACTACAATGAGCAGTTCTTC.

The V call is TRBV13, the J call TRBJ2-5, with 9 positions matching TRBD2. The CDR3 runs 15 residues. V trimming: 3 bases; J trimming: 5 bases; junction bases outside the gene matches: 7. Germline V gene data show CDR1 as PRHDT and CDR2 as FYEKMQ (reference sequence). The CDR3 here is CASSFKVAGAETQYF. The CDR3 DNA reads TGTGCCAGCAGCTTTAAAGTAGCGGGAGCTGAGACCCAGTACTTC.

A few counts support this clonotype. The gene calls are TRBV14 and TRBJ2-1, with 9 bases that match TRBD2. This CDR3 region has 16 residues. Losses at the gene ends were 5 bases for V and 4 bases for J; bases not matched to a gene: 9. Germline V gene lookup returns CDR1 SGHDN and CDR2 FVKESK. CDR3 sequence (DNA): TGTGCCAGCAGCACCCTGGGCCTAGCGGGATACAATGAGCAGTTCTTC. This encodes CASSTLGLAGYNEQFF.

J is TRBJ1-3 and V is TRBV2, with TRBD1 matching over 7 bases. This CDR3 is built from 15 residues. Germline V gives CDR1 SNHLY, CDR2 FYNNEI. V lost 8 bases to trimming and J lost 3 bases; unmatched junction nucleotides: 10. The CDR3 reads CASGVGGAVGNTIYF. For the CDR3, the DNA is TGTGCCAGCGGAGTAGGGGGCGCGGTTGGAAACACCATATATTTT.

The chain employs TRBV9 and TRBJ2-3; D possibly corresponds to TRBD2 (6 bases). Per the germline V gene, CDR1 is SGDLS and CDR2 is YYNGEE. CDR3 length equals 17 residues. The V gene lost 5 bases and the J gene lost 1 base, with 20 bases spanning the gap. The CDR3 loop reads CASRPPGRLYCTDTQYF. In nucleotides, the CDR3 is TGTGCCAGCAGGCCCCCCGGGAGACTATACTGCACAGATACGCAGTATTTT.

This clonotype was observed a few times. This chain uses TRBV6-1 with TRBJ2-7, with D unclear. The germline V and J ends were trimmed by 4 bases and 3 bases, with 19 bases remaining between them. CDR3 length equals 16 residues. Germline CDR1 is MNHNS and CDR2 is SASEGT. The CDR3 DNA is TGTGCCAGCAGTGGGACGGAATCCTCCTTACTCTACGAGCAGTACTTC. The encoded protein is CASSGTESSLLYEQYF.

V and J are TRBV29-1 and TRBJ2-3; D ambiguous. V was clipped by 4 bases and J by 5 bases, with 13 bases between them. The CDR3 covers 13 residues. Germline values: CDR1 SQVTM, CDR2 ANQGSEA. The CDR3 DNA reads as TGCAGCGTTGCCCACTCGGTTGGAGATACGCAGTATTTT. This encodes CSVAHSVGDTQYF.